This entry lists 30 T cell receptor beta chains sequenced from one sample in a study of blood T cell repertoires in COVID-19. Using immunoSEQ multiplex PCR, the repertoire was profiled, and TCRdb retains in-frame clones only, with some absent. The sample lists 230,000 or so clones, roughly 80% seen once, with around 3.6% in the top ten. The specimen was PBMCs or T cells enriched from blood (not recorded which). The receptors originated from a man between 45 and 60 years old who had recovered from COVID-19.

The chain couples TRBV18 to TRBJ2-2; D possibly corresponds to TRBD1 (6 bases). This CDR3 contains 14 residues. V lost 3 bases to trimming and J lost 2 bases, with 7 bases between them. The germline gives CDR1 KGHSH, CDR2 LQKENI. The CDR3 DNA reads TGTGCCAGCTCACCGGACAGTAACACCGGGGAGCTGTTTTTT. This gives the protein CASSPDSNTGELFF.

The V and J genes are TRBV30 and TRBJ2-7; weak D call: TRBD2 (5 bases). Germline V gene lookup returns CDR1 GTSNPN and CDR2 SVGIG (reference sequence). CDR3 length equals 15 residues. Trimming removed 6 bases at V and 0 bases at J, with 18 bases between. The CDR3 bases are TGTGCCTGCCTCCGGGGTGCCCGCTCCTCCTACGAGCAGTACTTC. It yields the protein CACLRGARSSYEQYF.

The chain has TRBV10-2 and TRBJ1-1; D might be TRBD1 (6 bases). Germline CDR1 is WSHSY and CDR2 is SAAADI. Trimming left V 3 bases short and J 2 bases short, with 10 bases between. The CDR3 has 14 amino acids. CDR3 nucleotide sequence: TGCGCCAGCAGTGAAAGGACAGTAAACACTGAAGCTTTCTTT. Translation gives CASSERTVNTEAFF.

The rearrangement links TRBV9 to TRBJ1-1, with a tentative D call TRBD1 (5 bases). V dropped 2 bases and J dropped 0 bases, with 20 bases sitting between them. Germline V CDR1 and CDR2: SGDLS, YYNGEE. The CDR3 consists of 18 residues. This CDR3 reads CASSVSGSRSRVNTEAFF. CDR3 in DNA: TGTGCCAGCAGCGTTTCAGGGTCTCGGTCCAGAGTGAACACTGAAGCTTTCTTT.

This clone was seen once. The rearrangement uses TRBV3-1 (or the pseudogene TRBV3-2) and TRBJ1-2; D gene ambiguous. Germline assignment: CDR1 LGHDT and CDR2 YNNKEL (reference sequence). The CDR3 totals 15 residues. V lost 1 base and J lost 3, with 12 bases in between. CDR3 region: CASSQGGGADYGYTF. For the CDR3, the DNA is TGTGCCAGCAGCCAAGGCGGCGGCGCAGACTATGGCTACACCTTC.

The gene calls are TRBV9 and TRBJ2-5; 12 nucleotides agree with TRBD2. The CDR3 runs to 17 residues. V shed 3 bases and J 0 bases; nucleotides not matched to a gene: 6. Germline CDR1 reads SGDLS; CDR2 reads YYNGEE. DNA for the CDR3: TGTGCCAGCAGCGCTGGAACTAGCGGGGGGTACCAAGAGACCCAGTACTTC. Translated, it gives CASSAGTSGGYQETQYF.

This clone was seen a single time. The chain is built from TRBV4-1 and TRBJ2-1; D possibly corresponds to TRBD1 (6 bases). Germline V gives CDR1 MGHRA, CDR2 YSYEKL. The CDR3 is 17 amino acids. The germline V and J ends were trimmed by 0 bases and 3 bases, with 15 bases remaining between them. DNA for the CDR3: TGCGCCAGCAGCCAAGAATATGAGTGGGGGCGCTACAATGAGCAGTTCTTC. It translates to CASSQEYEWGRYNEQFF.

The chain links TRBV4-1 to TRBJ1-3; D is uncertain. CDR1 and CDR2 (germline): MGHRA, YSYEKL. The CDR3 loop spans 16 amino acids. The germline V and J ends were trimmed by 0 bases and 5 bases, with 14 bases remaining between them. The CDR3 bases are TGCGCCAGCAGCCAAGATTACCCCCGCGGGAGAAACACCATATATTTT. Residues: CASSQDYPRGRNTIYF.

As DNA, the CDR3 is TGTGCCAGCAGTGAAGTCCAGGGGCTCGGGAACACCATATATTTT. Encoded protein: CASSEVQGLGNTIYF. V and J are TRBV2 and TRBJ1-3; tentatively, D is TRBD1 (6 bases). The V end was cut by 1 base, the J end by 7 bases, with 14 bases between. Germline V gene data show CDR1 as SNHLY and CDR2 as FYNNEI. This CDR3 has 15 amino acids.

CDR3 in amino acids: CAIRAPVGELFF. The CDR3 bases are TGTGCCATCAGAGCCCCCGTCGGGGAGCTGTTTTTT. This chain links TRBV10-3 with TRBJ2-2; D unclear. Germline-derived CDR1 and CDR2 are ENHRY and SYGVKD. The CDR3 consists of 12 residues. V lost 6 bases to trimming and J lost 7 bases, with 9 bases between them.

Comments on this clone: Other DNA sequences in this sample translate to the same CDR3. The V gene is TRBV19, the J gene TRBJ2-5; 9 bases are a match to TRBD1. Germline lookup yields CDR1 LNHDA and CDR2 SQIVND (reference sequence). The CDR3 loop spans 14 amino acids. V was pared by 4 bases and J by 3 bases, with 3 bases of the junction left unmatched. The CDR3 loop reads CASSTTGGEETQYF. The CDR3 DNA reads TGTGCCAGTAGTACTACAGGGGGCGAAGAGACCCAGTACTTC. Supplemented by reference TRBV19 and TRBJ2-5, the full variable domain reads DGGITQSPKYLFRKEGQNVTLSCEQNLNHDAMYWYRQDPGQGLRLIYYSQIVNDFQKGDIAEGYSVSREKKESFPLTVTSAQKNPTAFYLCASSTTGGEETQYFGPGTRLLVL.

The V call is TRBV3-1 (or the pseudogene TRBV3-2), the J call TRBJ1-2; the match to TRBD1 covers 12 bases. Germline V gene lookup returns CDR1 LGHDT and CDR2 YNNKEL (reference sequence). The V segment lost 8 bases and the J segment 0 bases; nucleotides outside the gene matches: 7. The CDR3 has 16 amino acids. Here the CDR3 reads CASSGTGGLANYGYTF. In DNA, the CDR3 is TGTGCCAGCTCCGGGACAGGGGGCTTAGCTAACTATGGCTACACCTTC.

The genes are TRBV6-5 and TRBJ1-6; D is ambiguous. Germline CDR1 reads MNHEY; CDR2 reads SVGAGI. This CDR3 has 13 residues. Trimming stripped 6 bases from V and 7 bases from J, with 10 bases between. In DNA form, the CDR3 reads TGTGCCAGCAGAGAGGTCACAAATTCACCCCTCCACTTT. Protein: CASREVTNSPLHF.

The CDR3 spells CTSSYGSRYNEQFF. The CDR3 region has the DNA TGCACCAGCAGCTACGGGAGTCGGTACAATGAGCAGTTCTTC. The chain uses TRBV1 and TRBJ2-1; the table's TRBD2 call for D was not verified on the DNA. TRBV1 is listed as a pseudogene. The CDR3 consists of 14 residues.

The rearrangement joins TRBV11-2 to TRBJ2-3; 7 positions agree with TRBD2. Germline CDR1 and CDR2: SGHAT and FQNNGV. There are 16 residues in the CDR3. V shed 3 bases, J shed 1 base, and the junction held 7 bases outside the gene matches. CDR3 DNA sequence: TGTGCCAGCAGCTTTTTATCTGGGGGGGGCACAGATACGCAGTATTTT. Its translation: CASSFLSGGGTDTQYF.

The chain has TRBV7-8 and TRBJ2-7, with a tentative D call TRBD1 (6 bases). This CDR3 has 13 residues. CDR1 and CDR2 (germline): SGHVS, FQNEAQ. V lost 3 bases, J lost 3 bases, and 9 bases lay in between. The CDR3: CASSLDRFYEQYF. CDR3 nucleotide sequence: TGTGCCAGCAGCTTGGACAGATTCTACGAGCAGTACTTC.

V is TRBV3-1 (or the pseudogene TRBV3-2) and J is TRBJ1-1, with unresolved D. CDR1 LGHDT and CDR2 YNNKEL come from the germline V gene (reference sequence). The CDR3 is 13 amino acids. Deletions cut 4 bases from V and 7 bases from J, with 13 bases between. The CDR3 reads CASSRDVESEAFF. For the CDR3, the DNA is TGTGCCAGCAGCCGCGATGTTGAGAGTGAAGCTTTCTTT.

This clone is a singleton in its sample. This chain uses TRBV5-8 with TRBJ2-2; maybe TRBD2 (6 bases). Germline CDR1 SGHTS, CDR2 YDEGEE. This CDR3 comprises 16 residues. V dropped 2 bases and J dropped 8 bases, with 19 bases sitting between them. The CDR3, as DNA: TGTGCCAGCAGCTTTCGACTAGTGGGGAAGGAAGGGGAGCTGTTTTTT. Amino acid sequence: CASSFRLVGKEGELFF.

In DNA form, the CDR3 reads TGTGCCACCGGACTACACACGGGTGAGCAGTTCTTC. Translation: CATGLHTGEQFF. The rearrangement joins TRBV15 to TRBJ2-1; D might be TRBD2 (6 bases). Trimming shortened V by 8 bases and J by 9 bases, and 14 bases separated the two germline ends. CDR1 LNHNV and CDR2 YYDKDF come from the germline V gene (reference sequence). CDR3 length: 12 amino acids. The whole variable domain, filled in from reference TRBV15 and TRBJ2-1, reads DAMVIQNPRYQVTQFGKPVTLSCSQTLNHNVMYWYQQKSSQAPKLLFHYYDKDFNNEADTPDNFQSRRPNTSFCFLDIRSPGLGDTAMYLCATGLHTGEQFFGPGTRLTVL.

The genes are TRBV7-8 and TRBJ2-5, with D possibly matching TRBD1 (6 bases). Germline lookup yields CDR1 SGHVS and CDR2 FQNEAQ. V lost 1 base and J lost 3, with 15 bases in between. The CDR3 is 16 amino acids. As DNA, the CDR3 is TGTGCCAGCAGCTTAGGGAGTACCGGGACAAAAGAGACCCAGTACTTC. Translating it yields CASSLGSTGTKETQYF.

The chain's CDR3 is CASSGSQVGTEAFF. The DNA for the CDR3 is TGTGCCAGCAGTGGTAGTCAGGTGGGCACTGAAGCTTTCTTT. The chain joins TRBV9 to TRBJ1-1; D is ambiguous. The CDR3 runs 14 residues. The V gene lost 5 bases and the J gene lost 4 bases, with 15 bases spanning the gap. The germline V gene has CDR1 SGDLS and CDR2 YYNGEE.

The chain carries TRBV10-3 and TRBJ1-5, with D possibly matching TRBD1 (6 bases). V lost 6 bases and J lost 9, with 21 bases in between. This CDR3 is 15 amino acids long. The germline V gene encodes CDR1 ENHRY and CDR2 SYGVKD. The CDR3, as DNA: TGTGCCATCAGCCCCGGGACACTCGACTACCGGCCCCAGCATTTT. This sequence encodes CAISPGTLDYRPQHF.

This chain connects TRBV28 to TRBJ1-4, with D hard to call. Trimming shortened V by 8 bases and J by 4 bases, and 5 bases separated the two germline ends. Germline loops: CDR1 MDHEN, CDR2 SYDVKM. The CDR3 is 11 residues long. The CDR3 DNA reads as TGTGCCAGCCGGGTTAATGAAAAACTGTTTTTT. Its protein product is CASRVNEKLFF.

The V gene is TRBV7-2, the J gene TRBJ1-5; 7 nucleotides match TRBD1. J gave up 6 bases and V 3 bases, and 2 bases lay outside the gene matches. The CDR3 consists of 13 residues. The germline V gene encodes CDR1 SGHTA and CDR2 FQGNSA. The CDR3 nucleotides read TGTGCCAGCAGCTTGGGACAGAGTCAGCCCCAGCATTTT. This gives the protein CASSLGQSQPQHF.

This clone was found a few times. This rearrangement joins TRBV19 to TRBJ1-3, with D maybe TRBD1 (5 bases). Germline values: CDR1 LNHDA, CDR2 SQIVND (reference sequence). Trimming cost V 3 bases and J 8 bases, with 14 bases left between them. This CDR3 has 14 amino acids. The CDR3: CASSMTGTVDTIYF. CDR3 sequence (DNA): TGTGCCAGTAGTATGACCGGGACTGTTGACACCATATATTTT.

The chain has TRBV7-9 and TRBJ2-5; 12 bases line up with TRBD2. Germline CDR1 reads SEHNR; CDR2 reads FQNEAQ (reference sequence). V was clipped by 2 bases and J by 5 bases; unmatched bases: 6. There are 16 residues in the CDR3. Written as DNA, the CDR3 is TGTGCCAGCAGCTTAAGAGGTCTAGCGGGGGGGGAGACCCAGTACTTC. It encodes CASSLRGLAGGETQYF.

V usage is TRBV5-1 and J usage is TRBJ1-1; 9 bases align to TRBD1. Per germline, CDR1 SGHRS and CDR2 YFSETQ. With 4 bases clipped from V and 0 bases from J, the junction kept 4 bases outside the gene matches. The CDR3 covers 15 residues. In nucleotides, the CDR3 is TGCGCCAGCAGCGATACAGGGGGCCTGAACACTGAAGCTTTCTTT. This translates into CASSDTGGLNTEAFF.

CDR3 residues: CASSLGGHTDTQYF. The CDR3 DNA is TGTGCCAGCAGCTTAGGAGGCCACACAGATACGCAGTATTTT. The chain uses TRBV7-8 and TRBJ2-3; D gene unclear. There are 14 residues in the CDR3. The germline gives CDR1 SGHVS, CDR2 FQNEAQ. Trimming removed 1 base from V and 2 bases from J, with 7 bases in between.

This clone was detected a few times. This chain connects TRBV5-8 to TRBJ2-5, with a possible D match to TRBD2 (5 bases). Trimming stripped 6 bases from V and 8 bases from J, with 11 bases between. CDR3 length: 11 residues. The germline V gene has CDR1 SGHTS and CDR2 YDEGEE. CDR3 in amino acids: CASTGLHTQYF. CDR3 bases: TGTGCCAGCACCGGACTCCATACCCAGTACTTC.

The chain uses TRBV11-3 and TRBJ2-3; 11 bases are shared with TRBD2. Germline V gives CDR1 SGHNT, CDR2 YENEEA. Losses at the gene ends were 1 base for V and 6 bases for J; bases not matched to a gene: 9. There are 17 residues in the CDR3. CDR3 residues: CASSLGVTSGSPDTQYF. CDR3 nucleotide sequence: TGTGCCAGCAGCTTAGGGGTTACTAGCGGGAGCCCCGATACGCAGTATTTT.